The 6 T cell receptor beta chains below were found in one sample sequenced in a study of T cells after posttransplantation cyclophosphamide. Assay: immunoSEQ multiplex PCR; the TCRdb copy retains only in-frame clones and omits some. Listed for the sample are about 34,000 clones, none seen a single time. Sequencing was carried out using PBMCs. The receptor set was obtained from a woman between 50 and 59 years old in good health and a related stem cell transplant donor.

The genes are TRBV7-6 and TRBJ2-5, with a weak D call TRBD1 (5 bases). The CDR3 has 15 amino acids. V lost 7 bases, J lost 4 bases, and 19 bases lay in between. Germline V CDR1 and CDR2: SGHVS, FNYEAQ. CDR3 in DNA: TGTGCCAGCACCGGGCAGGACCCAGGGCCAGAGACCCAGTACTTC. This gives the protein CASTGQDPGPETQYF.

This clone was found many times. This chain connects TRBV5-1 to TRBJ1-4, with D perhaps matching TRBD1 (6 bases). V was trimmed by 6 bases and J by 7 bases, leaving 16 bases between them. This CDR3 is 14 amino acids long. From germline, CDR1 is SGHRS and CDR2 YFSETQ. The chain's CDR3 is CASTGGAASEKLFF. In DNA, the CDR3 is TGCGCCAGCACGGGGGGGGCAGCTAGTGAAAAACTGTTTTTT.

This clone was observed a few times. The chain carries TRBV5-5 and TRBJ1-5; D is unresolved. CDR1 is SGHKS and CDR2 is YYEKEE in the germline V gene (reference sequence). This CDR3 contains 15 residues. V shed 4 bases and J shed 4 bases, with 15 bases lying between them. The CDR3 DNA reads TGTGCCAGCAGCAGGACGGGGAATCGGAATCAGCCCCAGCATTTT. This codes for CASSRTGNRNQPQHF.

This clone was recorded at least ten times. The chain couples TRBV11-2 to TRBJ2-7; TRBD1 is a possible D gene (5 bases). The CDR3 has 13 amino acids. V lost 4 bases and J lost 7, with 14 bases in between. The germline gives CDR1 SGHAT, CDR2 FQNNGV. The DNA for the CDR3 is TGTGCCAGCAGCTCCGGGCCCCAGGGAGAGCAGTACTTC. It specifies CASSSGPQGEQYF.

In its sample, this clone was seen a few times. V usage is TRBV12-3 or TRBV12-4 and J usage is TRBJ1-2; perhaps TRBD1 as D (6 bases). This CDR3 is 15 amino acids long. Deletions cut 0 bases from V and 4 bases from J, with 12 bases between. The CDR3 nucleotides read TGTGCCAGCAGTTTAGCGAACCAGGGGATCTATGGCTACACCTTC. Its translation is CASSLANQGIYGYTF.

Ten or more counts support this clone. The chain recombines TRBV28 with TRBJ2-7, with 8 bases that match TRBD1. The junction had 9 bases not matched to a gene; V was cut back by 4 bases and J by 4 bases. The CDR3 covers 15 residues. From germline, CDR1 is MDHEN and CDR2 SYDVKM. CDR3 sequence: CASSSTGQVSYEQYF. DNA of the CDR3: TGTGCCAGCAGTTCCACGGGACAGGTTTCTTACGAGCAGTACTTC.